A selection of T cell receptor beta chains follows, all from one sample in a study of blood T cell repertoires in COVID-19. The table came from immunoSEQ multiplex PCR; TCRdb's copy has only in-frame clones and leaves some out. The sample lists about 170,000 clones, roughly 88% occurring once. Sequencing input: PBMCs or T cells enriched from blood (not recorded which). These receptors originate from a man aged 50 or older who had recovered from COVID-19. The CDR3 runs from the conserved cysteine through the conserved F or W. Expanded clones are given a class, and other clones once, few, many or no size at all.

j_gene | v_gene | abundance | CDR3aa
TRBJ2-7 | TRBV7-9 | . | CASSPRGGLEQYF
TRBJ1-4 | TRBV18 | . | CASSPPLATNEKLFF
TRBJ2-2 | TRBV5-1 | . | CASRRQGRDTGELFF
TRBJ2-1 | TRBV5-1 | . | CASRPGEPYNEQFF
TRBJ1-5 | TRBV19 | . | CASSMAPLEPQHF
TRBJ1-2 | TRBV11-2 | . | CASSLDLPGGNYGYTF
TRBJ2-3 | TRBV24-1 | . | CATSGRGSTDTQYF
TRBJ1-3 | TRBV9 | many | CASSVSPGAVGNTIYF
TRBJ1-6 | TRBV18 | . | CASSPRQGLGNSPLHF
TRBJ1-2 | TRBV5-1 | . | CASSSGTGRRRTSYDYGYTF
TRBJ2-6 | TRBV10-2 | . | CASSPDRAGANVLTF
TRBJ1-2 | TRBV19 | . | CASTLGDRAGYTF
TRBJ2-5 | TRBV2 | . | CASSGPGEVIETQYF
TRBJ1-3 | TRBV3-1/TRBV3-2 | . | CASSLAGFGNTIYF
TRBJ1-1 | TRBV18 | few | CASSPMNSGNTEAFF
TRBJ1-2 | TRBV2 | . | CASSRTGVGYGYTF
TRBJ1-1 | TRBV4-1 | . | CASSQGTGTTEAFF
TRBJ2-3 | TRBV7-2 | once | CASSSTSGGAQTQYF
TRBJ1-3 | TRBV28 | . | CASIEVSGNTIYF
TRBJ1-2 | TRBV11-3 | once | CASSPGWNYGYTF
TRBJ1-5 | TRBV3-1/TRBV3-2 | once | CASSPRFDQPQHF
TRBJ2-2 | TRBV19 | . | CATRDRGSTGELFF
TRBJ1-3 | TRBV3-1/TRBV3-2 | . | CASSQRDRNTIYF
TRBJ1-1 | TRBV7-9 | . | CASSSNGGISDTEAFF
TRBJ1-2 | TRBV5-5 | . | CASSPRTGTDRGYGYTF
TRBJ1-5 | TRBV11-2 | . | CASSPGQYSNQPQHF